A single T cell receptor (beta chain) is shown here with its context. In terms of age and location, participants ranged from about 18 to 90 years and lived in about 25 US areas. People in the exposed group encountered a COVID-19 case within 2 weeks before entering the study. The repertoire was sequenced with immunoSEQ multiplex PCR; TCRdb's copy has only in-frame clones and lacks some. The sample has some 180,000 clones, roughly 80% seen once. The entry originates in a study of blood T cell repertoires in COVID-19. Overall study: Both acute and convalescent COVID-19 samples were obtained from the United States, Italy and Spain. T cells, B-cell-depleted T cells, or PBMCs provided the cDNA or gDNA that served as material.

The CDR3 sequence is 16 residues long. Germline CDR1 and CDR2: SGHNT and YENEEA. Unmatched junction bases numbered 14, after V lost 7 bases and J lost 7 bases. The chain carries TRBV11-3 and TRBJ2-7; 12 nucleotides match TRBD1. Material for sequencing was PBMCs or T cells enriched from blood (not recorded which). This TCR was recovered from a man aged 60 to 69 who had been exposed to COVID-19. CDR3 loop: CASTGAGGQGAREQYF. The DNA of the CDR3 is TGTGCCAGCACTGGAGCCGGGGGACAGGGGGCGCGAGAGCAGTACTTC.